The 32 T cell receptor beta chains in this list originate from one sample, sequenced in a study of shared clonotypes between healthy human individuals. Sequenced by immunoSEQ multiplex PCR; TCRdb stores in-frame clones only, minus some. The data contain 530,000 or so clones, over 75% of them singletons. Sequenced sample: PBMCs. The source is a woman aged 40-49 years in good health. Some clones in this sample may be carry-over from other donors' samples.

This rearrangement joins TRBV30 to TRBJ1-3; no clear D. CDR1 and CDR2 (germline): GTSNPN, SVGIG (reference sequence). V dropped 3 bases and J dropped 4 bases, with 25 bases sitting between them. The length of the CDR3 is 18 residues. This CDR3 reads CAWRAGRIGLRSGNTIYF. In DNA, the CDR3 is TGTGCCTGGAGGGCGGGCAGGATCGGATTAAGGAGCGGAAACACCATATATTTT.

The chain employs TRBV11-2 and TRBJ2-1; D not resolved. V lost 1 base and J 4 bases, leaving 5 bases between the germline ends. The CDR3 has 13 amino acids. Germline assignment: CDR1 SGHAT and CDR2 FQNNGV. The CDR3 DNA is TGTGCCAGCAGCTTAGGTCGTTACAATGAGCAGTTCTTC. Translating gives CASSLGRYNEQFF.

This clone was counted many times. Other DNA sequences from this sample encode an identical CDR3 as well. V is TRBV30 and J is TRBJ1-1, with 9 bases fitting TRBD1. With V trimmed by 8 bases and J by 4 bases, 2 bases remained unmatched. Germline CDR1 is GTSNPN and CDR2 is SVGIG (reference sequence). This CDR3 is 11 amino acids long. The CDR3 loop reads CAGQGFTEAFF. CDR3 DNA sequence: TGTGCCGGACAGGGGTTCACTGAAGCTTTCTTT.

The chain uses TRBV6-5 and TRBJ1-1, with 10 nucleotides matching TRBD1. Trimming took 6 bases from V and 2 from J; bases not matched to a gene: 3. CDR1 and CDR2 (germline): MNHEY, SVGAGI. This CDR3 has 14 residues. CDR3 coding DNA: TGTGCCAGCAGCCGACAGGGGGCCAACACTGAAGCTTTCTTT. This codes for CASSRQGANTEAFF.

The V call is TRBV19, the J call TRBJ2-1, with 12 nucleotides matching TRBD2. Germline-derived CDR1 and CDR2 are LNHDA and SQIVND (reference sequence). V was clipped by 3 bases and J by 7 bases; unmatched bases: 7. The CDR3 is 16 residues long. The chain's CDR3 is CASSMRASGGGNEQFF. CDR3 DNA: TGTGCCAGTAGTATGAGGGCTAGCGGGGGGGGTAATGAGCAGTTCTTC.

This chain connects TRBV27 to TRBJ2-7; 8 nucleotides match TRBD1. CDR1 MNHEY and CDR2 SMNVEV come from the germline V gene (reference sequence). This CDR3 has 17 residues. The ends lost 1 base at V and 4 bases at J; junction bases unmatched: 12. CDR3 residues: CASSLLPRTGKGYEQYF. CDR3 DNA: TGTGCCAGCAGTTTATTACCACGGACAGGGAAGGGATACGAGCAGTACTTC.

This clone was counted a single time. The gene calls are TRBV7-9 and TRBJ2-3, with a weak D call TRBD1 (5 bases). CDR1 SEHNR and CDR2 FQNEAQ come from the germline V gene (reference sequence). Trimming cost V 0 bases and J 1 base, with 5 bases left between them. CDR3 length: 14 amino acids. The CDR3 here is CASSLAQGTDTQYF. The CDR3 nucleotides are TGTGCCAGCAGCTTAGCACAGGGCACAGATACGCAGTATTTT.

As regards this clone: A read error may produce the germline difference seen at one junction end. The chain combines TRBV7-7 with TRBJ2-2, with 7 bases fitting TRBD1. The length of the CDR3 is 16 residues. Germline V lookup: CDR1 SSHAT, CDR2 FNYEAQ (reference sequence). Here the CDR3 DNA reads TGTGCTAGCAGCCCCAGGACAGGCGCGAACACCGGGGAGCTGTTTTTT. It codes for CASSPRTGANTGELFF.

This clone was counted once. The same CDR3 also results from other DNA sequences found in this sample. V is TRBV19 and J is TRBJ2-7; 12 nucleotides match TRBD2. The CDR3 covers 14 residues. Germline V gives CDR1 LNHDA, CDR2 SQIVND (reference sequence). The junction had 1 base not matched to a gene; V was cut back by 6 bases and J by 1 base. The CDR3 sequence is CASRGLAGSYEQYF. The CDR3 coding sequence is TGTGCCAGTAGAGGACTAGCGGGATCCTACGAGCAGTACTTC. Variable domain in full (rest from reference TRBV19 and TRBJ2-7): DGGITQSPKYLFRKEGQNVTLSCEQNLNHDAMYWYRQDPGQGLRLIYYSQIVNDFQKGDIAEGYSVSREKKESFPLTVTSAQKNPTAFYLCASRGLAGSYEQYFGPGTRLTVT.

The V call is TRBV11-3, the J call TRBJ1-1; 7 nucleotides match TRBD1. V was clipped by 5 bases and J by 11 bases; unmatched bases: 11. CDR1 and CDR2 from the germline V gene are SGHNT and YENEEA. This CDR3 has 13 residues. Here the CDR3 reads CASSDGYRGRAFF. The CDR3 nucleotides read TGTGCCAGCAGCGATGGCTACAGGGGACGTGCTTTCTTT.

The V gene is TRBV5-6, the J gene TRBJ2-1, with D perhaps matching TRBD1 (7 bases). Trimming pared 4 bases from V and 10 bases from J, leaving 9 bases between. This CDR3 is built from 11 residues. Germline V gene lookup returns CDR1 SGHDT and CDR2 YYEEEE. The CDR3 is CASSAGQEQFF. As DNA, the CDR3 is TGTGCCAGCAGCGCGGGACAGGAGCAGTTCTTC.

The chain employs TRBV28 and TRBJ1-3; D not certain. The CDR3 has 13 residues. CDR1 is MDHEN and CDR2 is SYDVKM in the germline V gene. The V and J ends lost 3 bases and 0 bases respectively, with 3 bases between them. CDR3 in amino acids: CASSFLSGNTIYF. As DNA, the CDR3 is TGTGCCAGCAGTTTCCTCTCTGGAAACACCATATATTTT.

The chain joins TRBV27 to TRBJ2-7; D is perhaps TRBD1 (6 bases). Germline-derived CDR1 and CDR2 are MNHEY and SMNVEV (reference sequence). Trimming took 3 bases from V and 6 from J, leaving 9 bases between them. The CDR3 runs to 12 residues. The CDR3 DNA reads TGTGCCAGCAGTTTCCAGGGGCGCGAGCAGTACTTC. Translated, it gives CASSFQGREQYF.

This clone came up many times. This chain joins TRBV7-6 and TRBJ2-1, with D perhaps matching TRBD2 (6 bases). Looked up from germline, CDR1 is SGHVS and CDR2 is FNYEAQ. The CDR3 has 14 residues. Trimming removed 2 bases at V and 4 bases at J, with 9 bases between. This CDR3 is CASSLTGVYNEQFF. The CDR3 DNA is TGTGCCAGCAGCTTAACGGGAGTTTACAATGAGCAGTTCTTC.

V and J are TRBV25-1 and TRBJ2-2; 8 nucleotides agree with TRBD2. Per germline, CDR1 MGHDK and CDR2 SYGVNS. The CDR3 spans 15 residues. Trimming took 4 bases from V and 3 from J; bases not matched to a gene: 4. Written as DNA, the CDR3 is TGTGCCAGCAGTGTAGGGCGGGAGGACACCGGGGAGCTGTTTTTT. Encoded protein: CASSVGREDTGELFF.

The chain recombines TRBV27 with TRBJ2-7, with 12 bases aligning to TRBD2. Germline values: CDR1 MNHEY, CDR2 SMNVEV (reference sequence). J was trimmed by 3 bases and V by 4 bases; bases with no gene match: 7. The CDR3 extends over 16 amino acids. The CDR3 here is CASSSFGLAGIYEQYF. The CDR3, as DNA: TGTGCCAGCAGTTCCTTCGGACTAGCGGGAATCTACGAGCAGTACTTC.

The chain combines TRBV25-1 with TRBJ2-7; 9 bases map to TRBD1. This CDR3 has 15 residues. The germline CDR1 and CDR2 sequences are MGHDK and SYGVNS. The V and J ends lost 1 base and 7 bases, in that order; junction bases with no gene match: 8. The CDR3 spells CASSEWGQGEGEQYF. CDR3 nucleotide sequence: TGTGCCAGCAGTGAATGGGGACAGGGTGAGGGGGAGCAGTACTTC.

This chain connects TRBV28 to TRBJ2-7; D not certain. CDR3 length: 15 residues. From germline, CDR1 is MDHEN and CDR2 SYDVKM. Between the trimmed V and J ends, which lost 1 base and 7 bases, there was a span of 17 bases. CDR3 sequence reads: CASSLFGTYLWEQYF. CDR3 DNA: TGTGCCAGCAGTTTATTCGGCACATATCTTTGGGAGCAGTACTTC.

The gene calls are TRBV28 and TRBJ2-1, with D uncertain. This CDR3 has 13 residues. Germline lookup yields CDR1 MDHEN and CDR2 SYDVKM. V lost 6 bases to trimming and J lost 7 bases, with 13 bases between them. The CDR3 DNA reads TGTGCCAGCAGCCCGGGTAGCCTGAATGAGCAGTTCTTC. This sequence encodes CASSPGSLNEQFF.

Regarding this clone: This likely traces to a read error, being one base from a far larger clone. The sample contains more than one DNA sequence encoding this CDR3. The V and J genes are TRBV5-1 and TRBJ1-1, with a weak D call TRBD1 (5 bases). The CDR3 length is 16 residues. CDR1 and CDR2 from the germline V gene are SGHRS and YFSETQ. CDR3 loop: CASSRASGPRNTEAFF. CDR3 DNA: TGCGCCAGCAGCCGAGCATCGGGACCGAGAAACACTGAGGCTTTCTTT. Variable domain in full (rest from reference TRBV5-1 and TRBJ1-1): KAGVTQTPRYLIKTRGQQVTLSCSPISGHRSVSWYQQTPGQGLQFLFEYFSETQRNKGNFPGRFSGRQFSNSRSEMNVSTLELGDSALYLCASSRASGPRNTEAFFGQGTRLTVV.

The V gene is TRBV18, the J gene TRBJ1-1, with 10 bases identical to TRBD1. Germline V gene data show CDR1 as KGHSH and CDR2 as LQKENI. The trim removed 6 bases at V and 1 base at J, leaving 8 bases unmatched. This CDR3 spans 16 amino acids. The CDR3 region has the DNA TGTGCCAGCTCTGTGGGGACAGGGGAGCAGAACACTGAAGCTTTCTTT. It codes for CASSVGTGEQNTEAFF.

This chain uses TRBV10-3 with TRBJ1-2; possibly TRBD1 for D (5 bases). Per germline, CDR1 ENHRY and CDR2 SYGVKD. The V end lost 0 bases, the J end lost 0 bases, and 14 bases lay between the germline ends. The CDR3 runs 17 residues. The CDR3 nucleotides read TGTGCCATCAGTGAGTCGTTTACGAGGGGAGCTAACTATGGCTACACCTTC. This sequence encodes CAISESFTRGANYGYTF.

The V call is TRBV5-6, the J call TRBJ1-5; D might be TRBD1 (6 bases). CDR1 and CDR2 from the germline V gene are SGHDT and YYEEEE. The V and J ends lost 0 bases and 0 bases respectively, with 10 bases between them. CDR3 size: 16 residues. The CDR3 DNA is TGTGCCAGCAGCTTGGGCGGGACATATAGCAATCAGCCCCAGCATTTT. This gives the protein CASSLGGTYSNQPQHF.

The gene calls are TRBV28 and TRBJ2-7; D remains unclear. Germline loops: CDR1 MDHEN, CDR2 SYDVKM. The germline V and J ends were trimmed by 11 bases and 1 base, with 15 bases remaining between them. The CDR3 is 13 residues long. Here the CDR3 reads CAGKPNHSYEQYF. The DNA for the CDR3 is TGTGCCGGGAAGCCTAATCATTCCTACGAGCAGTACTTC.

V gene TRBV27 combines with J gene TRBJ2-1; 7 nucleotides agree with TRBD2. V dropped 7 bases and J dropped 5; count of bases not matched to a gene: 14. CDR1 is MNHEY and CDR2 is SMNVEV in the germline V gene (reference sequence). The CDR3 runs to 16 residues. The CDR3 DNA follows: TGTGCCAGCACCGACTATGGGGGAGGGCCCCACAATGAGCAGTTCTTC. Its protein product is CASTDYGGGPHNEQFF.

The rearrangement joins TRBV28 to TRBJ2-7, with 8 nucleotides matching TRBD1. CDR3 length equals 16 residues. After removal of 5 bases from V and 2 bases from J, the junction contained 11 bases not matched to a gene. Per germline, CDR1 MDHEN and CDR2 SYDVKM. The CDR3 DNA follows: TGTGCCAGCAGTACACACCACAGGGGGGTCACCTACGAGCAGTACTTC. It encodes CASSTHHRGVTYEQYF.

The J gene is TRBJ1-2, the V gene TRBV20-1; no definite D call. The CDR3 has 11 amino acids. Germline CDR1 DFQATT, CDR2 SNEGSKA (reference sequence). V was clipped by 6 bases and J by 6 bases, with 11 bases between them. CDR3 protein: CSAERGNGYTF. The CDR3 DNA reads TGCAGTGCCGAGCGGGGAAATGGCTACACCTTC.

The J gene is TRBJ2-1, the V gene TRBV9, with 8 bases fitting TRBD2. Germline values: CDR1 SGDLS, CDR2 YYNGEE. The J segment lost 7 bases and the V segment lost 2 bases, leaving 11 bases of the junction unmatched. This CDR3 is built from 16 residues. The CDR3 spells CASSVFPAGVINEQFF. The CDR3 nucleotides read TGTGCCAGCAGCGTTTTCCCAGCGGGAGTCATAAATGAGCAGTTCTTC. Together with reference TRBV9 and TRBJ2-1, the CDR3 gives the full variable domain: DSGVTQTPKHLITATGQRVTLRCSPRSGDLSVYWYQQSLDQGLQFLIQYYNGEERAKGNILERFSAQQFPDLHSELNLSSLELGDSALYFCASSVFPAGVINEQFFGPGTRLTVL.

The J gene is TRBJ2-1, the V gene TRBV6-1; 11 bases agree with TRBD2. The CDR3 totals 18 residues. In germline, CDR1 is MNHNS, CDR2 SASEGT. V dropped 4 bases and J dropped 0; count of bases not matched to a gene: 8. The CDR3 is CASSVLAGGPSSYNEQFF. CDR3 DNA sequence: TGTGCCAGCAGTGTATTAGCGGGAGGGCCGAGCTCCTACAATGAGCAGTTCTTC.

The chain recombines TRBV18 with TRBJ2-3; D not certain. The CDR3 is made up of 16 amino acids. The V end lost 0 bases, the J end lost 1 base, and 11 bases lay between the germline ends. CDR1 and CDR2 (germline): KGHSH, LQKENI. Here the CDR3 reads CASSPPLVPGTDTQYF. The DNA for the CDR3 is TGTGCCAGCTCACCACCGTTGGTCCCGGGCACAGATACGCAGTATTTT.

This clone showed up many times. The chain links TRBV27 to TRBJ2-7, with D unclear. The CDR3 has 15 amino acids. Germline V lookup: CDR1 MNHEY, CDR2 SMNVEV (reference sequence). V dropped 5 bases and J dropped 3 bases, with 17 bases sitting between them. For the CDR3, the DNA is TGTGCCAGCAGTATCACCGGCCCAAGGGACTACGAGCAGTACTTC. It translates to CASSITGPRDYEQYF.

This clone was seen a few times. The rearrangement links TRBV6-4 to TRBJ1-1; TRBD1 is a possible D gene (5 bases). V was clipped by 4 bases and J by 4 bases, with 13 bases between them. The CDR3 totals 14 residues. Looked up from germline, CDR1 is MRHNA and CDR2 is SNTAGT. CDR3 in amino acids: CASSAESGVTEAFF. CDR3 nucleotides: TGTGCCAGCAGTGCCGAATCGGGGGTCACTGAAGCTTTCTTT.